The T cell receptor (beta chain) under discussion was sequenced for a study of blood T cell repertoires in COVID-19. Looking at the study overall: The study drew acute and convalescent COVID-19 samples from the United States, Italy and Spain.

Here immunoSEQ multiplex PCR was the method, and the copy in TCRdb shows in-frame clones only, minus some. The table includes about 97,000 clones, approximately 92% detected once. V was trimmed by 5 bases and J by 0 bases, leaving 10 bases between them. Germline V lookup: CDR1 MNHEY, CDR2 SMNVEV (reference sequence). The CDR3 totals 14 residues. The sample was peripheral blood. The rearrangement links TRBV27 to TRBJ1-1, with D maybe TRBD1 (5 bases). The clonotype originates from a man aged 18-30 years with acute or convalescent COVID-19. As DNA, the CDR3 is TGTGCCAGCAGTGCGGTAGGGGTGAACACTGAAGCTTTCTTT. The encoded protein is CASSAVGVNTEAFF.